This T cell receptor (beta chain) was captured in a study of T cell responses to AZD1222 COVID-19 vaccine (dated by TCRdb to about 2021). With regard to the full study: Because spike-specific TCR depth and breadth did not differ between the two schedules, AZD1222 recipients who got a second dose at roughly 4 weeks were pooled with those who got a second dose at roughly 12 weeks. Trial participants were enrolled by age into subgroups of 18-55, 56-69 and 70-plus years, and roughly 150, 30 and 60 TCR-sequenced participants, respectively, were included in these subgroups. TCR sequencing was performed for some 250 trial participants, of whom 200 to 220 were given two doses of AZD1222 and approximately 26 were given two doses of MenACWY control vaccine. Paper-wide results and their limitations: In the small 56-69-year group, the increase in depth fell short of significance, most likely because of low power. After two AZD1222 doses, both the breadth and the depth of spike-specific TCRs were significantly higher than at day 0 and than in MenACWY recipients. Reportedly, almost half of the unique spike-specific TCRs recognized epitopes lying outside the regions that are mutated in the B.1.351 and B.1.1.7 variants. Participants were mostly white British and included more females than males, and it was suggested by the authors that clonal diversity may have been underestimated. CD4 TCRs associated with the vaccine covered the entire spike protein, and the dominant responses were in regions 160-218 and 743-854. Because no samples from the day 14 peak response were available, repertoires could be characterized only after the peak T cell response. Conclusions about previously exposed vaccinees are limited, since just six AZD1222 recipients were seropositive for SARS-CoV-2 at baseline.

The CDR3 regions of human TCRbeta chains were subjected to immunosequencing. Per the authors' processing: TCRs in the repertoires were compared against a reference library of SARS-CoV-2-specific TCRs that had been generated with the MIRA antigen-specificity platform. Breadth was defined as the fraction of unique TCRs that were SARS-CoV-2-associated, and depth was defined as the fraction of total T cells that were SARS-CoV-2-associated. Using the MIRA data, every spike-specific TCR was mapped to the spike region that the TCR reacted to and assigned to either a CD4 or a CD8 class. Log10-transformed breadth and depth values were compared by one-way ANOVA with Sidak's multiple comparisons tests. Entries here come from immuneACCESS through TCRdb and include only in-frame sequences with V and J called. Some clones fail to appear in such tables; in the studies checked, an unresolved V gene covers under half of the shortfall, and the cause of the remainder is unknown. Clone size and V and J calls were adopted from that table, with D and trimming inferred from the DNA. This sample gives 100,000 to 150,000 clones in total; 90% of them show up just once. The top ten clones comprise less than 9% of the sample.

Its CDR3 holds 17 amino acids, cysteine through phenylalanine. Just CDR3 DNA is preserved here, 51 bases in frame from base 1. Germline trimming: 4 bases from V, 0 bases from J; junction bases outside gene matches: 6. The germline V gene provides CDR1 ENHRY and CDR2 SYGVKD. This clone showed up just once. Its antigen is still unknown. Within one base of it there is no much larger clone, and no base qualities were kept. The time point label of this sample denotes: baseline before first vaccination. Vaccinee samples came from UK trials COV001 and COV002, including a single-blind randomized controlled phase 2/3 trial of AZD1222 (ChAdOx1 nCoV-19) in healthy adults. For TCRbeta chain sequencing, PBMC samples were collected from trial participants at day 0 and at day 28 after the second dose.

Sequencing was performed on peripheral blood, taken on day 0 of AZD1222 vaccination. The sequence was collected from an adult in good health. The chain is encoded by TRBV10-3 joined to TRBJ1-1; the central 12 bases match TRBD1. The CDR3 has the sequence CAISGDRGLNMNTEAFF. The nucleotides are TGTGCCATCAGTGGGGACAGGGGGCTCAACATGAACACTGAAGCTTTCTTT.